This entry is about one T cell receptor (beta chain). Its antigen specificity is not known. There are no base qualities to consult, and no much larger clone falls within one base. The germline V gene encodes CDR1 LGHNA and CDR2 YSLEER. The CDR3 goes from the cysteine to the phenylalanine over 15 residues. Just the 45-base CDR3 DNA is kept, in frame starting at base 1. Trimming takes 1 base off V and 7 bases off J; junction bases not matched to a gene: 7. The cohort comprised around 700 healthy bone marrow donors. Cohort members were all nominally healthy when sampled, although unrecorded immune exposures were likely present. The donor was CMV seronegative and was included in the group of about 350 seronegative cohort members. Every donor gave a peripheral blood sample, and the peripheral blood mononuclear cells from that sample were used for TCR beta sequencing. Genomic DNA was extracted from the blood cell samples with the Qiagen DNeasy Blood Extraction Kit.

This entry is derived from a study of cytomegalovirus exposure and HLA in healthy donors (TCRdb year 2017). Regarding the research as a whole: An earlier analysis of roughly 500 of the donors reported approximately 260 Gb of sequence data and around 120 million unique TCR beta sequences obtained from about 170 million T cells. Donor age, sex, ethnicity and CMV serostatus were compiled alongside the repertoire data. A later analysis re-analyzed previously published TCR beta repertoires from 666 donors and added high-resolution HLA genotyping to study TCR occurrence patterns. Of the roughly 400 genotyped donors, more than 75% were placed in the genetic ancestry cluster associated with self-reported Caucasian donors. HLA typing covered class I and class II loci at four-digit resolution. The number of donors typed differed by locus, with 629-630 for A, B, C, DRB1 and DQB1, 522 for DQA1, over 600 for DPA1, and 472 for DPB1. Besides the first cohort of under 700 subjects, a separate validation cohort made up of over a hundred different subjects was used. High-throughput TCR immunosequencing, statistical association of individual TCRs with disease status, and machine learning were combined to predict cytomegalovirus infection status. Among approximately 370 genotyped donors of the cohort, an average of around 250,000 unique TCR beta nucleotide sequences was sequenced per donor, of which approximately 18% were non-productive. Rather than drawing on any new phenotypic data, the later analysis identified candidate immune exposures from TCR beta sequences and the way those sequences occurred across donors. An earlier analysis of 587 of the donors used high-throughput TCR beta sequencing to judge whether each TCR beta V gene segment behaved as functional or pseudogenic. The aim of the study was to test whether cataloging public T cell receptors could identify signatures of past pathogen exposure. An early release covering about 600 HLA-typed donors comprised about 300 gigabases of sequencing data and 65 million to 100 million unique TCR sequences. Every discovery cohort repertoire had been produced on one sequencing platform. Roughly five DR-DQ haplotypes were handled as single units for association and clustering because linkage in the cohort was strong. In a later genetic analysis, genome-wide SNP genotypes for about 65% of the 666 donors were used, and that subset was treated as a discovery cohort. The study used immunosequencing to profile the T cell repertoires of approximately 690 subjects and linked those repertoires to cytomegalovirus serostatus.

Points the paper makes about the study in general: According to a later analysis, most CMV-associated TCR beta chains appeared to be HLA-restricted, and the HLA associations seemed to be driven largely by CMV exposure. According to a later analysis, TCR association rates differed among HLA loci, with DRB1 alleles showing the most associated TCRs and HLA-C alleles showing the fewest. A cluster of highly shared sequence variants was judged likely to represent a technical artifact of the sequencing pipeline. The study gave a list of more than 150 TCR beta chains associated with cytomegalovirus. In both the original and validation cohorts, the classifier was reported to diagnose cytomegalovirus status with high specificity and sensitivity. Because counts were too low, about 18 rarely observed V segments, including chromosome 9 orphons, were excluded from the earlier analysis of a few hundred of the donors. Because some donors lacked HLA typing at each locus, the association tests relied only on the typed subset. In a later genetic analysis, fewer N-insertions in productive TCRs were reported among donors in an Asian-associated ancestry cluster than the roughly 700-donor mean. In an earlier analysis of more than 450 of the donors, most TCR beta V segments were observed in productive rearrangements about 90% or about 30% of the time, broadly matching IMGT annotations. According to the authors, the approach could potentially be generalized to other disease states and immunological phenotypes. The only immune exposure information available for the cohort was CMV serostatus. A later analysis found that HLA-associated TCR beta chains were more clonally expanded and had lower generation probabilities than equally common non-associated chains. Presence/absence analyses assumed roughly uniform sequencing depth across donors, an assumption that may not hold. A further reported finding was that TCR beta sequences accurately predicted the HLA-A and HLA-B alleles for most subjects in the first cohort. Specific HLA alleles were associated with around 18,000 TCR beta sequences at a false discovery rate of 0.05 in a later analysis. When HLA alleles, especially DR and DQ, strongly co-occurred, TCR associations were difficult to assign to individual alleles. V-gene and J-gene trimming of TCR beta chains was associated with a missense DCLRE1C variant in a later genetic analysis, and the association was replicated in an independent cohort. In a later analysis, several top co-occurrence clusters were reported to appear linked to parvovirus B19, influenza, CMV and Epstein-Barr virus. Most TCR sequences were observed very rarely across donors, whereas some public TCRs were present in many individuals. In vitro tests confirmed that a few of the cytomegalovirus-associated TCR beta chains recognize cytomegalovirus antigens. Linkage disequilibrium might explain the correlated functional status among segregating V segments, but an unknown experimental factor could not be excluded. The cohort was sequenced for TCR beta chains only, and without alpha or paired-chain data the features that could be detected were limited. Because the 87-base-pair reads could not distinguish some IMGT-functional V segments, including TRBV6-2 and TRBV6-3, those segments were excluded.

Library prep was done by the immunoSEQ multiplex PCR assay. The multiplex PCR relied on a mix of 60 forward primers for TCR Vbeta segments and 13 reverse primers for TCR Jbeta segments. A multiplex PCR assay on genomic DNA amplified the CDR3 region of rearranged TCR beta genes. The Illumina HiSeq System was used to sequence the amplified TCR beta libraries as 87-base-pair reads. In the paper's pipeline: Across the 700 or so repertoires, a later analysis counted around 80 million unique TCR beta chains, about 10 million of which were shared by at least two donors. Raw reads were error-corrected and collapsed into unique sequences with a nearest-neighbor algorithm that merged closely related sequences to remove PCR and sequencing errors. V, D and J gene segments were assigned by aligning CDR3 sequences to IMGT reference sequences. Each retained sequence needed at least a six-nucleotide match to both a V gene segment and a J gene segment. Rearrangements were called productive when the CDR3 lacked stop codons and stayed in frame with V and J; all others were non-productive. Following IMGT convention, CDR3 was defined as the stretch from the second conserved V-encoded cysteine up to the conserved J-encoded phenylalanine. In an earlier analysis of around 600 of the donors, sequences lacking an unambiguous match to a single V gene segment were excluded. An earlier analysis of several hundred of the donors classified V segments as functional when productive rearrangements were above 56.7% and as segregating when the standard deviation between donors was above 5%. A statistical classification framework was built for diagnosing cytomegalovirus status from the catalog of TCR beta chain sequences. In a later analysis, TCR nucleotide sequences were compared against IMGT/GENE-DB human TR gene sequences so that V and J genes could be assigned. In a later analysis, CDR3 sequences and most-parsimonious VDJ recombination scenarios were assigned using the TCRdist pipeline. In a later analysis, each TCR beta chain was defined by its CDR3 amino acid sequence together with its V-gene family, and reads lacking a unique V-gene family were excluded. As a way to deal with suspected cross-contamination and a sequencing artifact, a later analysis dropped 450 to 600 nucleotide sequences that were highly shared and had low generation probability. For each public chain, a later analysis derived a clonal expansion index from normalized ranks of inferred template counts within each repertoire. A later analysis computed generation probabilities with a VDJ recombination model fitted to out-of-frame rearrangements, and checked the results against IGoR. In a later analysis, hypergeometric tests were used to score TCR-TCR, TCR-HLA and TCR-CMV co-occurrence, with a repertoire-size bias correction applied to TCR pairs. In a later analysis, false discovery rates were estimated by permuting HLA or CMV assignments 20 times. A later analysis grouped co-occurring TCRs with DBSCAN, adding TCRdist sequence similarity when clustering within HLA-allele-positive subsets. Co-occurrence clustering excluded repertoires with fewer than 30,000 or more than 120,000 public chains, plus five with anomalous nucleotide sharing. The immuneACCESS repertoire file appears here via TCRdb, limited to in-frame rearrangements. These files lack a portion of the clones; in checked studies, under half of the deficit traces to unresolved V genes, and the cause of the others is not known. That table is the source of V, J and clone size, and D and trimming were worked out from the DNA. This sample lists over 150,000 clones; less than 90% were detected once. More than 0.2% of the sample lies in the top ten.

The sequence came from a girl in the first two years of life in good health and CMV-seronegative. Sequenced material: PBMCs. This receptor chain uses TRBV4-3 and TRBJ2-1, with 7 central nucleotides matching TRBD2. The CDR3 protein sequence reads: CASSQGGTNLNEQFF. The bases read TGCGCCAGCAGCCAAGGGGGGACTAACCTGAATGAGCAGTTCTTC.